Listed here are 15 T cell receptor beta chains from one sample, sequenced in a study of blood T cell repertoires in COVID-19. This table comes from immunoSEQ multiplex PCR, and its TCRdb copy is limited to in-frame clones, with some not included. The data show approximately 60,000 clones, roughly four fifths seen once. The sequenced sample was peripheral blood. The source is a man aged 80 or over with acute or convalescent COVID-19.

The chain joins TRBV30 to TRBJ1-5, with 9 positions matching TRBD1. The CDR3 has 16 residues. Trimming took 2 bases from V and 3 from J; bases not matched to a gene: 8. Germline CDR1 GTSNPN, CDR2 SVGIG (reference sequence). In DNA, the CDR3 is TGTGCCTGGAGTCCAAAGGGACAGGGCTACAATCAGCCCCAGCATTTT. Translated: CAWSPKGQGYNQPQHF.

The chain combines TRBV2 with TRBJ2-3; 10 positions match TRBD2. The CDR3 loop spans 14 amino acids. Germline V lookup: CDR1 SNHLY, CDR2 FYNNEI. V gave up 6 bases and J gave up 7 bases; unmatched junction bases: 7. CDR3 nucleotides: TGTGCCAGCAGGCCTAGCGGGGGAGGGAATACGCAGTATTTT. This translates into CASRPSGGGNTQYF.

The V and J genes are TRBV6-1 and TRBJ2-1; 8 bases are a match to TRBD1. The J segment lost 12 bases and the V segment lost 3 bases, leaving 10 bases of the junction unmatched. CDR1 and CDR2 (germline): MNHNS, SASEGT. CDR3 length: 14 residues. CDR3 bases: TGTGCCAGCAGTGACGGGACAGGACTGCTTGGGCAGTTCTTC. Its protein is CASSDGTGLLGQFF.

The chain joins TRBV5-6 to TRBJ2-5; TRBD1 agrees at 11 bases. Germline V lookup: CDR1 SGHDT, CDR2 YYEEEE. The J segment lost 3 bases and the V segment lost 4 bases, leaving 8 bases of the junction unmatched. The CDR3 has 16 amino acids. The CDR3 is CASSRLGTGGEETQYF. The CDR3 DNA follows: TGTGCCAGCAGCCGCTTAGGGACAGGGGGGGAAGAGACCCAGTACTTC.

This clone was counted between two and nine times. This chain connects TRBV29-1 to TRBJ2-7; TRBD2 matches 8 bases. The length of the CDR3 is 13 residues. CDR1 SQVTM and CDR2 ANQGSEA come from the germline V gene. J gave up 2 bases and V 4 bases, and 4 bases lay outside the gene matches. The chain's CDR3 is CSVVVAGTYEQYF. The CDR3 bases are TGCAGCGTTGTGGTAGCGGGGACCTACGAGCAGTACTTC.

This chain joins TRBV29-1 and TRBJ1-2; a possible D gene is TRBD1 (5 bases). CDR3 length equals 15 residues. V dropped 5 bases and J dropped 5 bases, with 21 bases sitting between them. In germline, CDR1 is SQVTM, CDR2 ANQGSEA. This chain's CDR3 is CSVQADRGGGYGYTF. The CDR3 DNA reads TGCAGCGTTCAAGCTGACCGGGGGGGAGGGTATGGCTACACCTTC.

This clone was seen just once. This chain links TRBV7-8 with TRBJ1-2; 7 nucleotides line up with TRBD1. CDR1 and CDR2 (germline): SGHVS, FQNEAQ. J gave up 6 bases and V 1 base, and 8 bases lay outside the gene matches. The CDR3 has 15 amino acids. The CDR3 region has the DNA TGTGCCAGCAGCTTAGATGGGACAGCCTTTAATGGCTACACCTTC. This translates into CASSLDGTAFNGYTF.

The V and J genes are TRBV2 and TRBJ1-4; 8 bases align to TRBD1. Trimming at V came to 6 bases and at J to 4 bases, leaving 1 base not matched to a gene. The CDR3 totals 13 residues. Germline V gives CDR1 SNHLY, CDR2 FYNNEI. In DNA form, the CDR3 reads TGTGCCAGCAGGACAGGGGTTAATGAAAAACTGTTTTTT. Protein product: CASRTGVNEKLFF.

The gene calls are TRBV5-1 and TRBJ2-3; the D gene is possibly TRBD1 (5 bases). V dropped 1 base and J dropped 0 bases, with 15 bases sitting between them. The CDR3 is 17 residues long. From germline, CDR1 is SGHRS and CDR2 YFSETQ. This CDR3 is CASSLQGARRSTDTQYF. In DNA form, the CDR3 reads TGCGCCAGCAGCTTGCAGGGTGCGAGACGAAGCACAGATACGCAGTATTTT.

The chain employs TRBV28 and TRBJ1-2; perhaps TRBD1 as D (5 bases). This CDR3 is built from 14 residues. Between the trimmed V and J ends, which lost 4 bases and 4 bases, there was a span of 13 bases. Germline CDR1 and CDR2: MDHEN and SYDVKM. CDR3 loop: CASSSQGLGYGYTF. The DNA for the CDR3 is TGTGCCAGCAGTTCCCAGGGTTTGGGCTATGGCTACACCTTC.

The count of this clone is one. V and J are TRBV7-2 and TRBJ1-1; D may be TRBD1 (5 bases). Between the trimmed V and J ends, which lost 4 bases and 4 bases, there was a span of 19 bases. Germline V gene lookup returns CDR1 SGHTA and CDR2 FQGNSA. The length of the CDR3 is 16 residues. The chain's CDR3 is CASSSRRGRWGTEAFF. Written as DNA, the CDR3 is TGTGCCAGCAGCTCGAGGAGGGGCAGGTGGGGCACTGAAGCTTTCTTT.

V gene TRBV4-1 combines with J gene TRBJ2-1; weak D call: TRBD2 (6 bases). The CDR3 runs to 16 residues. V lost 4 bases and J lost 7, with 20 bases in between. The germline V gene encodes CDR1 MGHRA and CDR2 YSYEKL. CDR3 in amino acids: CASSLEGTSLRNEQFF. The CDR3 nucleotides are TGCGCCAGCAGCCTCGAGGGGACTTCGTTGCGGAATGAGCAGTTCTTC.

The rearrangement joins TRBV3-1 (or the pseudogene TRBV3-2) to TRBJ1-6; D may be TRBD1 (6 bases). Germline V gene data show CDR1 as LGHDT and CDR2 as YNNKEL (reference sequence). The CDR3 is 18 residues long. V lost 4 bases, J lost 10 bases, and 26 bases lay in between. CDR3 nucleotide sequence: TGTGCCAGCAGCCGAAATTTGGGGGGGCCTGGCAGCGGGTCACCCCTCCACTTT. Protein product: CASSRNLGGPGSGSPLHF.

The chain employs TRBV19 and TRBJ1-1, with 7 bases lining up with TRBD1. The CDR3 totals 14 residues. Trimming removed 6 bases from V and 1 base from J; junction bases left unmatched: 5. CDR1 is LNHDA, CDR2 SQIVND, per germline (reference sequence). The CDR3 nucleotides read TGTGCCAGTAGCCGAGACAGGGCGAACACTGAAGCTTTCTTT. As protein: CASSRDRANTEAFF.

V gene TRBV29-1 combines with J gene TRBJ2-1; possibly TRBD1 for D (5 bases). Germline V gene sequence: CDR1 SQVTM, CDR2 ANQGSEA. V was shortened by 1 base and J by 6 bases, with 13 bases between the two germline ends. The length of the CDR3 is 14 residues. The CDR3 bases are TGCAGCGTTGAAGGCGTCTTAGGGGCCAATGAGCAGTTCTTC. Amino acid sequence: CSVEGVLGANEQFF.